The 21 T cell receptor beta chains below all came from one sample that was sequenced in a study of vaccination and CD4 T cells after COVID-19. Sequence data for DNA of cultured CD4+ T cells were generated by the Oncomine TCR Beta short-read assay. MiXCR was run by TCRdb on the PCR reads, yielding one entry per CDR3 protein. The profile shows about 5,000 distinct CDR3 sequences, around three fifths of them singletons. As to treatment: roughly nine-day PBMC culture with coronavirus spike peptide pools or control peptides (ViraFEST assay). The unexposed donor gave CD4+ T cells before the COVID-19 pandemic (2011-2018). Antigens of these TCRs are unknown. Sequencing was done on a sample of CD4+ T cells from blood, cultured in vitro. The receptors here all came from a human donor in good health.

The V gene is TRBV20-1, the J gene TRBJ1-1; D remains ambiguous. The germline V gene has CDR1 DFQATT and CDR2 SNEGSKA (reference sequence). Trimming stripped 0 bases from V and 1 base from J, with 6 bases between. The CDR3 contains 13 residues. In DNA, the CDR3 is TGCAGTGCTAGAGAGGGCGGGAACACTGAAGCTTTCTTT. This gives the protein CSAREGGNTEAFF.

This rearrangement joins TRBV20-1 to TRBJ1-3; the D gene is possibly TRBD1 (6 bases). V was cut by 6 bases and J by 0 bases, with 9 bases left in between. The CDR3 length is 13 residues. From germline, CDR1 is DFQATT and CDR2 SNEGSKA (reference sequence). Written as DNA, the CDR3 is TGCAGTGCGCAGGACAGCTCTGGAAACACCATATATTTT. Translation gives CSAQDSSGNTIYF.

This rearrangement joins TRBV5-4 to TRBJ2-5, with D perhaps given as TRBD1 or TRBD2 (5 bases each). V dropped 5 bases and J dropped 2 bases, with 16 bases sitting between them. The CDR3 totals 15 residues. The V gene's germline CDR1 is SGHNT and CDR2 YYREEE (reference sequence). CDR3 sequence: CASSPGTDLQETQYF. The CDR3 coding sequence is TGTGCCAGCAGTCCCGGGACGGATCTACAAGAGACCCAGTACTTC.

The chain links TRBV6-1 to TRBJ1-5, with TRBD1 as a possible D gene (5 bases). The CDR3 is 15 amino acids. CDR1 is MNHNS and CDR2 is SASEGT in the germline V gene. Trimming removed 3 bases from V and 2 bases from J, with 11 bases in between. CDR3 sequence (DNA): TGTGCCAGCAGTGACAGGGATGTAGGCAATCAGCCCCAGCATTTT. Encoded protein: CASSDRDVGNQPQHF.

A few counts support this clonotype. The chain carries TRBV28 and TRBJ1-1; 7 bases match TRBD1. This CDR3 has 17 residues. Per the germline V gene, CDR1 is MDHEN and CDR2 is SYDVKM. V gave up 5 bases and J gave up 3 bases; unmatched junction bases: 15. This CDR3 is CASSNFLPGQEHTEAFF. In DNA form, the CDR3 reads TGTGCCAGCAGTAACTTCCTACCCGGACAGGAGCACACTGAAGCTTTCTTT.

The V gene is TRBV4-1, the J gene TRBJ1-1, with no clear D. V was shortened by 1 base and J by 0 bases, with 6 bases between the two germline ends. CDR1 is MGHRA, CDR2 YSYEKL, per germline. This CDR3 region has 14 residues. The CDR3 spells CASSQGLLNTEAFF. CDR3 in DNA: TGCGCCAGCAGCCAAGGACTTCTGAACACTGAAGCTTTCTTT.

CDR3 sequence (DNA): TGTGCCAGTAGTACAAGGACAGTAAGCTATGGCTACACCTTC. Its translation: CASSTRTVSYGYTF. The chain has TRBV19 and TRBJ1-2; TRBD1 might be the D (6 bases). CDR1 LNHDA and CDR2 SQIVND come from the germline V gene (reference sequence). V was trimmed by 4 bases and J by 4 bases, leaving 13 bases between them. The CDR3 extends over 14 amino acids.

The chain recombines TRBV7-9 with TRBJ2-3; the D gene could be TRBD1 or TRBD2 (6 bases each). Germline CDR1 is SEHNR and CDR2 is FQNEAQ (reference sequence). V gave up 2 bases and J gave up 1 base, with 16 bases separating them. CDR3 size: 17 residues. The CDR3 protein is CASSLSGAALGTDTQYF. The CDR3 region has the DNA TGTGCCAGCAGCTTATCGGGGGCCGCCCTGGGCACAGATACGCAGTATTTT.

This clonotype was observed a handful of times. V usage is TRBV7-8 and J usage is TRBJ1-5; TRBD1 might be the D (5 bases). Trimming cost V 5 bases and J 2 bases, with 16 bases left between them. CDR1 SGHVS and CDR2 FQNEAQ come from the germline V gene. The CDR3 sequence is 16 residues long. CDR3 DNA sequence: TGTGCCAGCAGCCTGCTCGGAAGGGGTGGCAATCAGCCCCAGCATTTT. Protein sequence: CASSLLGRGGNQPQHF.

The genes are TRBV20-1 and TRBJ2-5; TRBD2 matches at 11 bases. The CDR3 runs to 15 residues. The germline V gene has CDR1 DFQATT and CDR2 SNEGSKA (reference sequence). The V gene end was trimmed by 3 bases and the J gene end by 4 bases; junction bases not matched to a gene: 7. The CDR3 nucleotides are TGCAGTGCTAGTCAACTAGCGGGAGTTCGAGAGACCCAGTACTTC. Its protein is CSASQLAGVRETQYF.

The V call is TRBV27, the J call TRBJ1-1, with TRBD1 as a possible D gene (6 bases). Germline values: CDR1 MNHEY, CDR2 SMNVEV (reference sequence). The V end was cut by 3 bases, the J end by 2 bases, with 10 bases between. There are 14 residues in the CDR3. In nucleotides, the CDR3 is TGTGCCAGCAGTTTCAAGGACAGTAACACTGAAGCTTTCTTT. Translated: CASSFKDSNTEAFF.

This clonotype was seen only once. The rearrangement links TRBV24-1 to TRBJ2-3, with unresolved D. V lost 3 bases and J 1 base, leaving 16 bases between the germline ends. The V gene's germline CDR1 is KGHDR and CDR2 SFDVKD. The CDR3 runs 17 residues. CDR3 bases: TGTGCCACCAGTGATCCAGGTACCGGGTATGGCACAGATACGCAGTATTTT. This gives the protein CATSDPGTGYGTDTQYF.

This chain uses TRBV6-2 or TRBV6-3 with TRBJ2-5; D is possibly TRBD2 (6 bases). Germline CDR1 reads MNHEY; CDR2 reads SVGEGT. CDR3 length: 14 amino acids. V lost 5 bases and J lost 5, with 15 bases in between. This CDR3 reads CASSPGTLRETQYF. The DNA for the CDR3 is TGTGCCAGCAGTCCCGGGACTCTCCGCGAGACCCAGTACTTC.

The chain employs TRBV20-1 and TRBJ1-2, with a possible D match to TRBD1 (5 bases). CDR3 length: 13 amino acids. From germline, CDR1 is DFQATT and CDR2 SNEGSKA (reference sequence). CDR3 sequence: CRPAGGINYGYTF. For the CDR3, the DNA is TGCAGGCCTGCGGGGGGGATCAACTATGGCTACACCTTC.

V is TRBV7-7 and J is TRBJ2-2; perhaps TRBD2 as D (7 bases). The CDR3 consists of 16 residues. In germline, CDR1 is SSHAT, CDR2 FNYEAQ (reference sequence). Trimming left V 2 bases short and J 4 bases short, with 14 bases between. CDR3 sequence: CASSLLPGGLTGELFF. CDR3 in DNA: TGTGCCAGCAGCTTATTACCGGGGGGCCTCACCGGGGAGCTGTTTTTT. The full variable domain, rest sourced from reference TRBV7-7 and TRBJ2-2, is GAGVSQSPRYKVTKRGQDVTLRCDPISSHATLYWYQQALGQGPEFLTYFNYEAQPDKSGLPSDRFSAERPEGSISTLTIQRTEQRDSAMYRCASSLLPGGLTGELFFGEGSRLTVL.

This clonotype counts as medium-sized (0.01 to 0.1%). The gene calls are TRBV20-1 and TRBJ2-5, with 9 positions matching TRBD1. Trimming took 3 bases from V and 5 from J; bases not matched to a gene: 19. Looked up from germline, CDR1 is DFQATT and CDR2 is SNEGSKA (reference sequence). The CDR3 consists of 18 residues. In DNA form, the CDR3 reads TGCAGTGCTAGGGGCGGCGGAACCCTGACAGGGGGTGGGGAGACCCAGTACTTC. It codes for CSARGGGTLTGGGETQYF.

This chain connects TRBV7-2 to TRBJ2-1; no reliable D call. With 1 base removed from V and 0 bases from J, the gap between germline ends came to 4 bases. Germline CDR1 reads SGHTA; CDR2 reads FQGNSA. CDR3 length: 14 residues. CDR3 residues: CASSLEGSYNEQFF. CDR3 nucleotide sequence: TGTGCCAGCAGCTTAGAAGGCTCCTACAATGAGCAGTTCTTC.

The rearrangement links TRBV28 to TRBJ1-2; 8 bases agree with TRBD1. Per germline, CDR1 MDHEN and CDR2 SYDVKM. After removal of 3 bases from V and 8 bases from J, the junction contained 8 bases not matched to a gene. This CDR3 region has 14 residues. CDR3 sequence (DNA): TGTGCCAGCAGTTTTCGGCAGGGGGCTGGAGGCTACACCTTC. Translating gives CASSFRQGAGGYTF.

CDR3 coding DNA: TGTGCCAGCAGCCTTGAGACAGGGGGCTGGCAGCCCCAGCATTTT. This encodes CASSLETGGWQPQHF. The genes are TRBV6-1 and TRBJ1-5, with TRBD1 matching over 10 bases. The junction had 9 bases not matched to a gene; V was cut back by 6 bases and J by 7 bases. Germline V CDR1 and CDR2: MNHNS, SASEGT. The CDR3 runs 15 residues.

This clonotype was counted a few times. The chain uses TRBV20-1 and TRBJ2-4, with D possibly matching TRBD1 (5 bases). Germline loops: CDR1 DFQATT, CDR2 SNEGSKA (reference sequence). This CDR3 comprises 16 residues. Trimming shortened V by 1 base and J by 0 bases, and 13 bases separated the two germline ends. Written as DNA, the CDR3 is TGCAGTGCTAGAGGACAGTTAACTTTAGCCAAAAACATTCAGTACTTC. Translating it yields CSARGQLTLAKNIQYF.

Here the CDR3 DNA reads TGTGCCAGCAGTACAGGAGGAGGTTATAATTCACCCCTCCACTTT. Translating it yields CASSTGGGYNSPLHF. V usage is TRBV2 and J usage is TRBJ1-6; possible D gene TRBD1, 5 bases. CDR3 size: 15 residues. Trimming removed 5 bases from V and 4 bases from J, with 12 bases in between. CDR1 and CDR2 from the germline V gene are SNHLY and FYNNEI. Filled out from reference TRBV2 and TRBJ1-6, the complete variable domain reads EPEVTQTPSHQVTQMGQEVILRCVPISNHLYFYWYRQILGQKVEFLVSFYNNEISEKSEIFDDQFSVERPDGSNFTLKIRSTKLEDSAMYFCASSTGGGYNSPLHFGNGTRLTVT.